These 20 T cell receptor beta chains came from one sample sequenced in a study of T-cell memory formation after mild COVID-19. TCRdb recomputed calls from the 5' RACE reads with MiXCR, one row per CDR3 protein. The sample includes a few hundred thousand distinct CDR3 sequences, roughly 13% of them seen just once. The sample was PBMCs or a T cell subset sorted from them (not recorded which). These receptors were collected from a man younger than 35 who had mild COVID-19 (a few samples of this study predate the infection). Cell type and time point are not known.

The gene calls are TRBV12-3 or TRBV12-4 and TRBJ1-2; D perhaps matches TRBD1 (5 bases). The V and J ends lost 9 bases and 2 bases respectively, with 16 bases between them. This CDR3 contains 14 residues. In DNA form, the CDR3 reads TGTGCCAGTACGCCGATAGGGACCAACTATGGCTACACCTTC. This translates into CASTPIGTNYGYTF.

V is TRBV7-8 and J is TRBJ1-6; D might be TRBD1 (6 bases). Germline CDR1 reads SGHVS; CDR2 reads FQNEAQ. The CDR3 has 14 residues. Deletions cut 2 bases from V and 7 bases from J, with 9 bases between. In DNA, the CDR3 is TGTGCCAGCAGCTTAACAGGGTGGAATTCACCCCTCCACTTT. It yields the protein CASSLTGWNSPLHF.

The rearrangement joins TRBV12-3 or TRBV12-4 to TRBJ1-4; no clear D. The CDR3 totals 14 residues. V shed 6 bases and J shed 7 bases, with 15 bases lying between them. The CDR3 spells CASSQGNVGEKLFF. The DNA for the CDR3 is TGTGCCAGCAGCCAAGGGAATGTAGGTGAAAAACTGTTTTTT.

This clonotype was recorded a few times. The chain recombines TRBV7-2 with TRBJ1-2; 9 bases map to TRBD1. This CDR3 region has 14 residues. Unmatched junction bases numbered 2, after V lost 5 bases and J lost 1 base. The V gene's germline CDR1 is SGHTA and CDR2 FQGNSA. CDR3 region: CASSPDRGNYGYTF. The CDR3 DNA reads TGTGCCAGCAGCCCGGACAGGGGTAACTATGGCTACACCTTC.

This clonotype turned up a few times. One base away lies a much larger clone, so this may be a sequencing read error. This chain uses TRBV7-9 with TRBJ2-1; 9 positions agree with TRBD2. Germline V gene lookup returns CDR1 SEHNR and CDR2 FQNEAQ (reference sequence). The CDR3 sequence is 16 residues long. V was pared by 1 base and J by 1 base, with 2 bases of the junction left unmatched. CDR3 sequence: CASSLVLAGSYNEQFF. The CDR3 coding sequence is TGTGCCAGCAGCTTAGTACTAGCGGGTTCCTACAATGAGCAGTTCTTC. Together with reference TRBV7-9 and TRBJ2-1, the CDR3 gives the full variable domain: DTGVSQNPRHKITKRGQNVTFRCDPISEHNRLYWYRQTLGQGPEFLTYFQNEAQLEKSRLLSDRFSAERPKGSFSTLEIQRTEQGDSAMYLCASSLVLAGSYNEQFFGPGTRLTVL.

This rearrangement joins TRBV5-4 to TRBJ2-5; TRBD2 matches 8 bases. The CDR3 spans 15 residues. Germline assignment: CDR1 SGHNT and CDR2 YYREEE (reference sequence). The J segment lost 2 bases and the V segment lost 4 bases, leaving 7 bases of the junction unmatched. CDR3 residues: CASSPGGGQQETQYF. The CDR3 bases are TGTGCCAGCAGCCCGGGAGGGGGTCAGCAAGAGACCCAGTACTTC. Looking up the rest from reference TRBV5-4 and TRBJ2-5 gives the full variable domain: ETGVTQSPTHLIKTRGQQVTLRCSSQSGHNTVSWYQQALGQGPQFIFQYYREEENGRGNFPPRFSGLQFPNYSSELNVNALELDDSALYLCASSPGGGQQETQYFGPGTRLLVL.

Only a few counts were recorded for this clonotype. The chain uses TRBV5-1 and TRBJ2-1; 7 nucleotides line up with TRBD1. Germline CDR1 reads SGHRS; CDR2 reads YFSETQ. The CDR3 length is 16 residues. The trim removed 3 bases at V and 3 bases at J, leaving 9 bases unmatched. The CDR3 here is CASSWTTGAGYNEQFF. The DNA for the CDR3 is TGCGCCAGCAGCTGGACCACAGGGGCGGGCTACAATGAGCAGTTCTTC. The variable domain in full, completed from reference TRBV5-1 and TRBJ2-1, reads KAGVTQTPRYLIKTRGQQVTLSCSPISGHRSVSWYQQTPGQGLQFLFEYFSETQRNKGNFPGRFSGRQFSNSRSEMNVSTLELGDSALYLCASSWTTGAGYNEQFFGPGTRLTVL.

The V gene is TRBV15, the J gene TRBJ2-7; 8 positions agree with TRBD2. The CDR3 is 15 residues long. Germline CDR1 and CDR2: LNHNV and YYDKDF (reference sequence). V lost 3 bases, J lost 3 bases, and 7 bases stayed unmatched. The CDR3 spells CATSRGLAGSYEQYV. CDR3 DNA: TGTGCCACCAGCAGGGGATTAGCGGGGAGCTACGAGCAGTACGTC.

The J gene is TRBJ2-7, the V gene TRBV3-1; D possibly uses TRBD1 or TRBD2 (5 bases each). The CDR3 has 15 residues. The germline V gene has CDR1 LGHDT and CDR2 YNNKEL (reference sequence). Trimming stripped 4 bases from V and 4 bases from J, with 17 bases between. The CDR3 loop is CASSPSGATSYEQYF. The CDR3 DNA reads as TGTGCCAGCAGCCCCTCCGGGGCCACTTCTTACGAGCAGTACTTC.

V gene TRBV3-1 combines with J gene TRBJ2-1; tentative D call: TRBD2 (6 bases). There are 13 residues in the CDR3. Germline-derived CDR1 and CDR2 are LGHDT and YNNKEL (reference sequence). The V end lost 1 base, the J end lost 7 bases, and 8 bases lay between the germline ends. In DNA, the CDR3 is TGTGCCAGCAGCCAAGCAGGAGGGAATGAGCAGTTCTTC. Its protein product is CASSQAGGNEQFF.

This clonotype was counted ten times or more. The rearrangement uses TRBV20-1 and TRBJ2-1, with a tentative D call TRBD1 (6 bases). CDR1 is DFQATT and CDR2 is SNEGSKA in the germline V gene (reference sequence). The CDR3 contains 12 residues. CDR3 in DNA: TGCAGCCGAGTAAACAGGGCCGATGAGCAGTTCTTC. This translates into CSRVNRADEQFF.

This chain uses TRBV20-1 with TRBJ2-7, with D uncertain. Per germline, CDR1 DFQATT and CDR2 SNEGSKA (reference sequence). V lost 0 bases and J 2 bases, leaving 5 bases between the germline ends. The CDR3 is 12 residues long. This CDR3 is CSARDPTYEQYV. For the CDR3, the DNA is TGCAGTGCTAGAGATCCTACCTACGAGCAGTACGTC.

This clonotype was seen a few times. A single base separates this from a much larger clone, so it may be a read error. The chain recombines TRBV3-1 with TRBJ2-1; D is tentatively TRBD1 or TRBD2 (5 bases each). In germline, CDR1 is LGHDT, CDR2 YNNKEL (reference sequence). The CDR3 runs to 12 residues. The V and J ends lost 5 bases and 9 bases respectively, with 11 bases between them. CDR3 DNA: TGTGCCAGCAGCTTCGGGGCGGGTGAGCAGTTCTTC. It is translated as CASSFGAGEQFF.

This clonotype was recorded a few times. V usage is TRBV15 and J usage is TRBJ1-2, with D perhaps TRBD1 (5 bases). This CDR3 spans 13 amino acids. The germline CDR1 and CDR2 sequences are LNHNV and YYDKDF (reference sequence). The ends were cut back, 5 bases at V and 3 bases at J, with 10 bases in the middle. CDR3 loop: CATSPAGDYGYTF. CDR3 DNA sequence: TGTGCCACCAGCCCCGCGGGGGACTATGGCTACACCTTC.

This chain links TRBV12-3 or TRBV12-4 with TRBJ1-5; the D is unclear. Between the trimmed V and J ends, which lost 5 bases and 6 bases, there was a span of 11 bases. The CDR3 runs to 13 residues. CDR3 nucleotides: TGTGCCAGCAGTGGCGAGCTTTCTCAGCCCCAGCATTTT. Amino acids: CASSGELSQPQHF.

The table lists this clonotype with a few counts. The rearrangement joins TRBV3-1 to TRBJ2-5, with 11 bases that match TRBD2. The CDR3 is 15 residues long. From germline, CDR1 is LGHDT and CDR2 YNNKEL (reference sequence). V trimming: 8 bases; J trimming: 7 bases; junction bases outside the gene matches: 12. CDR3 bases: TGTGCCAGCGTACTAGCGGGGGCCGATAGTCGGACCCAGTACTTC. It translates to CASVLAGADSRTQYF.

The J gene is TRBJ1-5, the V gene TRBV18; unclear D gene. CDR1 and CDR2 (germline): KGHSH, LQKENI. The CDR3 is 13 residues long. Trimming shortened V by 6 bases and J by 6 bases, and 12 bases separated the two germline ends. CDR3 region: CASSRSWGQPQHF. The CDR3 DNA reads TGTGCCAGCTCTCGAAGTTGGGGTCAGCCCCAGCATTTT.

Comment on this clonotype: A much larger clone differs from this one at a single base, so this may be a read error. The limits of the CDR3 on the DNA are not certain, so only TCRdb's listed CDR3 is given. CDR3: CASRVGAGTDTKYF. The chain uses TRBV6-6 and TRBJ2-3; the D segment call TRBD1 is taken from the table without a DNA check. The CDR3 is 14 residues long, ends included. Germline assignment: CDR1 MNHNY and CDR2 SVGAGI (reference sequence).

This clonotype showed up just a few times. V and J are TRBV7-9 and TRBJ2-3, with D unresolved. Trimming shortened V by 8 bases and J by 0 bases, and 12 bases separated the two germline ends. CDR1 and CDR2 (germline): SEHNR, FQNEAQ (reference sequence). The CDR3 extends over 14 amino acids. CDR3 sequence reads: CASAWVTSTDTQYF. Written as DNA, the CDR3 is TGTGCCAGCGCTTGGGTAACTAGCACAGATACGCAGTATTTT. The variable domain in full, completed from reference TRBV7-9 and TRBJ2-3, reads DTGVSQNPRHKITKRGQNVTFRCDPISEHNRLYWYRQTLGQGPEFLTYFQNEAQLEKSRLLSDRFSAERPKGSFSTLEIQRTEQGDSAMYLCASAWVTSTDTQYFGPGTRLTVL.

This clonotype was counted at least ten times. The chain links TRBV4-1 to TRBJ2-7; possibly TRBD1 for D (6 bases). Per the germline V gene, CDR1 is MGHRA and CDR2 is YSYEKL. The CDR3 is 14 amino acids. V lost 0 bases, J lost 7 bases, and 13 bases lay in between. Here the CDR3 reads CASSQEPYGQEQYF. The DNA for the CDR3 is TGCGCCAGCAGCCAAGAGCCCTACGGACAGGAGCAGTACTTC.